This T cell receptor (beta chain) derives from a study of T cell responses to AZD1222 COVID-19 vaccine. Sequencing used immunoSEQ multiplex PCR; TCRdb keeps in-frame clones, though not all of them. Among tens of thousands of clones listed, roughly 90% were seen once. Comments on this clone: What it binds is not known.

General study points: It was only after the peak T cell response that any repertoires were sampled.

The CDR3 extends over 16 amino acids. The germline CDR1 and CDR2 sequences are MNHEY and SMNVEV (reference sequence). Germline trimming cut 5 bases from V and 10 bases from J; bases unmatched to any gene: 16. This TCR derives from an adult in good health. The material sequenced was peripheral blood, taken on day 0 of AZD1222 vaccination. The chain combines TRBV27 with TRBJ2-1, with 8 bases identical to TRBD1. CDR3 nucleotide sequence: TGTGCCAGCAGTATTGGACAGGGTAGAGAATTAAGGGAGCAGTTCTTC. Translated, it gives CASSIGQGRELREQFF.